This T cell receptor beta chain was recorded in a study of T-cell reconstitution after alpha-beta-depleted transplantation in children. Unique molecular identifiers were built into the TCRbeta library. One entry per CDR3 protein, called by TCRdb with MiXCR from the PCR reads. The sample records some 290,000 distinct CDR3 sequences, 9.9% being singletons. V gave up 5 bases and J gave up 5 bases, with 16 bases separating them. The CDR3 is 14 amino acids. This clonotype was seen only a few times. This material consisted of PBMCs from the stem cell graft donor, taken from the stem cell graft. The chain is built from TRBV12-3 or TRBV12-4 and TRBJ2-7, with D perhaps TRBD1 (5 bases). The sequence came from a human donor who donated a stem cell graft to a child with SCID. This CDR3 reads CASSRQGFFHEQYF. In DNA form, the CDR3 reads TGTGCCAGCAGTCGGCAGGGCTTCTTTCACGAGCAGTACTTC.